The 20 T cell receptor beta chains below all came from one sample that was sequenced in a study of response to subunit inactivated influenza vaccine. TCRdb ran MiXCR on the RT-PCR reads and lists one entry per CDR3 protein. The profile shows about 650,000 distinct CDR3 sequences, approximately 14% of them singletons. Here the sequenced sample was PBMCs from blood, taken about 13 days after vaccination. The origin of the receptors is a man in his fifties or sixties who received an inactivated influenza vaccine.

This clonotype was found a few times. J is TRBJ1-1 and V is TRBV5-1; D is uncertain. The CDR3 is made up of 14 amino acids. Trimming left V 4 bases short and J 1 base short, with 11 bases between. Germline V CDR1 and CDR2: SGHRS, YFSETQ. The CDR3 is CASSHTDRNTEAFF. DNA for the CDR3: TGCGCCAGCAGCCATACGGATAGGAACACTGAAGCTTTCTTT.

The chain couples TRBV6-2 or TRBV6-3 to TRBJ2-2, with D perhaps matching TRBD1 (6 bases). The germline V gene encodes CDR1 MNHEY and CDR2 SVGEGT. The CDR3 sequence is 14 residues long. Trimming took 4 bases from V and 4 from J, leaving 10 bases between them. CDR3 in amino acids: CASSFDRTTGELFF. In DNA form, the CDR3 reads TGTGCCAGCAGTTTTGACAGGACCACCGGGGAGCTGTTTTTT.

This clonotype was seen a few times. The chain combines TRBV9 with TRBJ2-5, with TRBD2 identical over 7 bases. Germline CDR1 reads SGDLS; CDR2 reads YYNGEE. This CDR3 region has 15 residues. With V trimmed by 0 bases and J by 7 bases, 9 bases remained unmatched. CDR3 region: CASSVAPSGRGTQYF. The CDR3 DNA sequence: TGTGCCAGCAGCGTAGCTCCTAGCGGAAGGGGGACCCAGTACTTC.

In this sample, this clonotype turned up a few times. The V call is TRBV20-1, the J call TRBJ2-7; possible D gene TRBD1, 6 bases. The germline CDR1 and CDR2 sequences are DFQATT and SNEGSKA (reference sequence). The V end was cut by 4 bases, the J end by 1 base, with 20 bases between. This CDR3 is 16 amino acids long. The DNA for the CDR3 is TGCAGTGCTACTCCCCCAGCAGGGGATAAATCCTACGAGCAGTACTTC. Translating gives CSATPPAGDKSYEQYF.

Comments on this clonotype: At one boundary the junction diverges from the germline segment, which might be a read error. This chain joins TRBV20-1 and TRBJ2-2; no clear D gene. CDR1 and CDR2 from the germline V gene are DFQATT and SNEGSKA (reference sequence). CDR3 size: 18 residues. The CDR3: CCARSETVSGQITGELFF. The CDR3, as DNA: TGCTGTGCGCGGTCGGAGACGGTATCCGGCCAGATCACCGGGGAGCTGTTTTTT.

V and J are TRBV28 and TRBJ2-7; 12 nucleotides agree with TRBD2. This CDR3 region has 14 residues. V shed 6 bases and J 7 bases; nucleotides not matched to a gene: 7. CDR1 and CDR2 from the germline V gene are MDHEN and SYDVKM. CDR3 nucleotides: TGTGCCAGCAGATCTAGCGGGGGGGCCGGTGAGCAGTACTTC. Its translation is CASRSSGGAGEQYF.

V gene TRBV7-2 combines with J gene TRBJ2-3; 12 nucleotides match TRBD2. V gave up 0 bases and J gave up 4 bases; unmatched junction bases: 11. Germline V CDR1 and CDR2: SGHTA, FQGNSA. This CDR3 contains 19 residues. The CDR3 bases are TGTGCCAGCAGCTTAGCGAAACTAGCGGGGGGACGGGGTTCAGATACGCAGTATTTT. This translates into CASSLAKLAGGRGSDTQYF.

J is TRBJ2-7 and V is TRBV20-1, with 9 nucleotides matching TRBD2. The CDR3 contains 12 residues. CDR1 DFQATT and CDR2 SNEGSKA come from the germline V gene (reference sequence). V lost 5 bases to trimming and J lost 6 bases; unmatched junction nucleotides: 5. CDR3 protein: CSASSGRSEQYF. CDR3 nucleotide sequence: TGCAGTGCTTCCAGCGGGAGGTCCGAGCAGTACTTC.

This clonotype has just a few counts. V usage is TRBV15 and J usage is TRBJ2-3, with TRBD1 matching 9 bases. Trimming removed 5 bases from V and 0 bases from J; junction bases left unmatched: 3. Germline V gene sequence: CDR1 LNHNV, CDR2 YYDKDF (reference sequence). The CDR3 is 15 amino acids. Here the CDR3 DNA reads TGTGCCACCAGCGGAGGACAGGGGAGCACAGATACGCAGTATTTT. It translates to CATSGGQGSTDTQYF.

In this sample, this clonotype turned up a few times. The gene calls are TRBV7-9 and TRBJ1-1; 8 nucleotides match TRBD1. The J segment lost 4 bases and the V segment lost 5 bases, leaving 6 bases of the junction unmatched. CDR1 is SEHNR and CDR2 is FQNEAQ in the germline V gene (reference sequence). This CDR3 region has 14 residues. DNA of the CDR3: TGTGCCAGCAGCAAAGGACAGGGCTCCACTGAAGCTTTCTTT. Its protein product is CASSKGQGSTEAFF.

This clonotype was recorded a few times. CDR3 sequence reads: CSAFVPPDTQYF. As DNA, the CDR3 is TGCAGTGCATTTGTCCCCCCAGATACGCAGTATTTT. The chain joins TRBV20-1 to TRBJ2-3; no reliable D call. The CDR3 covers 12 residues. Trimming removed 6 bases from V and 4 bases from J, with 11 bases in between. The germline CDR1 and CDR2 sequences are DFQATT and SNEGSKA (reference sequence).

This chain uses TRBV20-1 with TRBJ1-4, with a possible D match to TRBD1 (6 bases). CDR1 and CDR2 (germline): DFQATT, SNEGSKA (reference sequence). Trimming pared 1 base from V and 5 bases from J, leaving 26 bases between. This CDR3 is 19 amino acids long. CDR3 loop: CSARGSLGGGTHINEKLFF. CDR3 DNA sequence: TGCAGTGCTAGAGGATCTTTAGGAGGGGGGACACACATCAATGAAAAACTGTTTTTT.

This clonotype has a count of ten or more. DNA of the CDR3: TGTGCCAGCAGCCCCGGACTAGCGGGCTCGGGAGATACGCAGTATTTT. This encodes CASSPGLAGSGDTQYF. The genes are TRBV7-2 and TRBJ2-3; 11 nucleotides match TRBD2. In germline, CDR1 is SGHTA, CDR2 FQGNSA. The CDR3 runs to 16 residues. V dropped 5 bases and J dropped 5; count of bases not matched to a gene: 9. Looking up the rest from reference TRBV7-2 and TRBJ2-3 gives the full variable domain: GAGVSQSPSNKVTEKGKDVELRCDPISGHTALYWYRQSLGQGLEFLIYFQGNSAPDKSGLPSDRFSAERTGGSVSTLTIQRTQQEDSAVYLCASSPGLAGSGDTQYFGPGTRLTVL.

In DNA form, the CDR3 reads TGTGCCAGCAGTCATCCGACAAGCTCGATGGGGGAGTTCTTC. This translates into CASSHPTSSMGEFF. This chain uses TRBV5-8 with TRBJ2-1; either TRBD1 or TRBD2 may supply D (5 bases each). The ends were cut back, 5 bases at V and 14 bases at J, with 23 bases in the middle. Germline CDR1 reads SGHTS; CDR2 reads YDEGEE. This CDR3 has 14 amino acids.

This clonotype was recorded at least ten times. The V and J genes are TRBV27 and TRBJ2-5; 11 nucleotides agree with TRBD2. Germline-derived CDR1 and CDR2 are MNHEY and SMNVEV (reference sequence). The CDR3 totals 18 residues. With V trimmed by 5 bases and J by 5 bases, 16 bases remained unmatched. The DNA for the CDR3 is TGTGCCAGCAGTCGCTTCCACTCAACTAGCGGGAGTTTGGAGACCCAGTACTTC. Protein sequence: CASSRFHSTSGSLETQYF.

This clonotype has a handful of counts. The V and J genes are TRBV20-1 and TRBJ2-7; D not resolved. CDR3 length: 11 amino acids. Trimming stripped 1 base from V and 6 bases from J, with 7 bases between. From germline, CDR1 is DFQATT and CDR2 SNEGSKA (reference sequence). CDR3 nucleotides: TGCAGTGCTAGAGCCTCTAGCGAGCAGTACTTC. Protein product: CSARASSEQYF.

The chain uses TRBV20-1 and TRBJ1-2; a weak D match, TRBD1 (5 bases). V was trimmed by 8 bases and J by 6 bases, leaving 10 bases between them. The germline V gene has CDR1 DFQATT and CDR2 SNEGSKA (reference sequence). This CDR3 is built from 10 residues. The CDR3 DNA reads as TGCAGTTTCAGGGAAGATGGCTACACCTTC. Its translation: CSFREDGYTF.

This clonotype appeared a few times. The chain joins TRBV9 to TRBJ2-7; 8 nucleotides agree with TRBD1. The CDR3 length is 14 residues. From germline, CDR1 is SGDLS and CDR2 YYNGEE. Trimming took 3 bases from V and 3 from J; bases not matched to a gene: 5. CDR3 in amino acids: CASSEGTGDYEQYF. CDR3 DNA: TGTGCCAGCAGCGAGGGGACAGGAGACTACGAGCAGTACTTC. Full variable domain (outside the CDR3, taken from reference TRBV9 and TRBJ2-7): DSGVTQTPKHLITATGQRVTLRCSPRSGDLSVYWYQQSLDQGLQFLIQYYNGEERAKGNILERFSAQQFPDLHSELNLSSLELGDSALYFCASSEGTGDYEQYFGPGTRLTVT.

This clonotype was seen only a few times. The chain is built from TRBV7-2 and TRBJ2-3; D is unresolved. The CDR3 extends over 15 amino acids. Germline lookup yields CDR1 SGHTA and CDR2 FQGNSA. V dropped 1 base and J dropped 4 bases, with 12 bases sitting between them. In nucleotides, the CDR3 is TGTGCCAGCAGCTTAGGGGATCACGCGGCAGATACGCAGTATTTT. Protein product: CASSLGDHAADTQYF.

The V call is TRBV29-1, the J call TRBJ2-2; D is perhaps TRBD2 (6 bases). V lost 4 bases and J lost 1, with 10 bases in between. Looked up from germline, CDR1 is SQVTM and CDR2 is ANQGSEA. This CDR3 region has 14 residues. The DNA for the CDR3 is TGCAGCGTTGGTGGGGGACTGAACACCGGGGAGCTGTTTTTT. Encoded protein: CSVGGGLNTGELFF.